The 6 T cell receptor beta chains reported below all come from one sample, sequenced in a study of somatic mutations in cytotoxic T cells in rheumatoid arthritis. Measured with immunoSEQ multiplex PCR; TCRdb has only the in-frame clones, and not every one. This repertoire shows around 19,000 clones, roughly 87% found once; its top ten account for about 10%. Sequenced sample: CD8+ T cells sorted from blood. These receptors were collected from an adult with rheumatoid arthritis.

The chain combines TRBV5-6 with TRBJ2-7, with 7 bases matching TRBD1. CDR3 length: 16 amino acids. Germline V gene lookup returns CDR1 SGHDT and CDR2 YYEEEE. The trim removed 5 bases at V and 1 base at J, leaving 12 bases unmatched. The CDR3 nucleotides are TGTGCCAGCAGTTCAGGCACTGGGACAGAATCCTACGAGCAGTACTTC. It yields the protein CASSSGTGTESYEQYF.

This chain connects TRBV2 to TRBJ2-1; D may match TRBD1 or TRBD2 (5 bases each). Per germline, CDR1 SNHLY and CDR2 FYNNEI. There are 14 residues in the CDR3. V was trimmed by 6 bases and J by 3 bases, leaving 12 bases between them. CDR3 residues: CASSRDGNYNEQFF. The CDR3 region has the DNA TGTGCCAGCAGCCGGGACGGAAACTACAATGAGCAGTTCTTC.

The chain joins TRBV9 to TRBJ1-1; possible D gene TRBD1, 5 bases. This CDR3 is built from 15 residues. Per the germline V gene, CDR1 is SGDLS and CDR2 is YYNGEE. Trimming shortened V by 0 bases and J by 2 bases, and 11 bases separated the two germline ends. CDR3 in amino acids: CASSVVAGTNTEAFF. The CDR3 nucleotides read TGTGCCAGCAGCGTAGTAGCAGGGACTAACACTGAAGCTTTCTTT. Using reference TRBV9 and TRBJ1-1 for the parts outside the CDR3, the full variable domain is DSGVTQTPKHLITATGQRVTLRCSPRSGDLSVYWYQQSLDQGLQFLIQYYNGEERAKGNILERFSAQQFPDLHSELNLSSLELGDSALYFCASSVVAGTNTEAFFGQGTRLTVV.

This rearrangement joins TRBV6-6 to TRBJ1-2; 7 bases match TRBD1. Germline V CDR1 and CDR2: MNHNY, SVGAGI (reference sequence). This CDR3 region has 15 residues. The J segment lost 3 bases and the V segment lost 2 bases, leaving 6 bases of the junction unmatched. As DNA, the CDR3 is TGTGCCAGCAGTTACCCAGGGGACAGCTACTATGGCTACACCTTC. It translates to CASSYPGDSYYGYTF.

CDR3 in DNA: TGTGCCAGCAGTTACTCGAAGTTCCATGAGCAGTTCTTC. Protein product: CASSYSKFHEQFF. The genes are TRBV6-6 and TRBJ2-1; D is unclear. CDR1 is MNHNY and CDR2 is SVGAGI in the germline V gene (reference sequence). This CDR3 region has 13 residues. V was trimmed by 0 bases and J by 8 bases, leaving 8 bases between them.

The chain couples TRBV15 to TRBJ1-1; D might be TRBD1 (5 bases). The CDR3 is made up of 15 amino acids. V lost 8 bases to trimming and J lost 4 bases, with 20 bases between them. The germline gives CDR1 LNHNV, CDR2 YYDKDF (reference sequence). The CDR3 region has the DNA TGTGCCACCGGGACTGCAGGGCGTTCTGGCACTGAAGCTTTCTTT. It translates to CATGTAGRSGTEAFF.